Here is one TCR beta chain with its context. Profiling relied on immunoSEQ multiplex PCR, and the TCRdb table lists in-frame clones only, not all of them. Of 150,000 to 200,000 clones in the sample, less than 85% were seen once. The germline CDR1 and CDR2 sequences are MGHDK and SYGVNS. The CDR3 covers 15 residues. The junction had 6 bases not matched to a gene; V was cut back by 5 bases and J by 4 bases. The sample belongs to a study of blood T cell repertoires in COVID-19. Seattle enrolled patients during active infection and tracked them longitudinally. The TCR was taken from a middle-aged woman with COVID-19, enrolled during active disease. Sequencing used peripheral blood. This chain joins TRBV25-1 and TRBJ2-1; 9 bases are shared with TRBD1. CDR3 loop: CASSKGQGSYNEQFF. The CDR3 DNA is TGTGCCAGCAGTAAGGGACAGGGTAGTTACAATGAGCAGTTCTTC.